These 15 T cell receptor beta chains were all obtained from the same sample, sequenced in a study of T cell changes during pregnancy in multiple sclerosis. Sequencing used immunoSEQ multiplex PCR; TCRdb keeps in-frame clones, though not all of them. Of some 80,000 clones listed, about 89% are singletons. The source was peripheral blood, collected in the first trimester of pregnancy. Every receptor here comes from a female donor in good health, enrolled as a control in a pregnancy study.

The CDR3 DNA is TGCGCCAGCAGCTTGGAGGGACAGGGGGCTCGTTATGAGCAGTTCTTC. Translation gives CASSLEGQGARYEQFF. The rearrangement joins TRBV5-1 to TRBJ2-1; 12 bases are a match to TRBD1. Germline assignment: CDR1 SGHRS and CDR2 YFSETQ. Trimming at V came to 0 bases and at J to 8 bases, leaving 6 bases not matched to a gene. The CDR3 extends over 16 amino acids.

This clone was seen a single time. This chain links TRBV9 with TRBJ2-7; TRBD1 matches 7 bases. The CDR3 totals 15 residues. The germline V gene encodes CDR1 SGDLS and CDR2 YYNGEE. Germline trimming cut 3 bases from V and 2 bases from J; bases unmatched to any gene: 8. The CDR3 here is CASSARQGETYEQYF. CDR3 nucleotides: TGTGCCAGCAGCGCCAGACAGGGCGAAACCTACGAGCAGTACTTC.

The rearrangement uses TRBV4-1 and TRBJ2-1, with D perhaps TRBD2 (5 bases). V was shortened by 0 bases and J by 0 bases, with 18 bases between the two germline ends. Germline CDR1 and CDR2: MGHRA and YSYEKL. The CDR3 extends over 19 amino acids. The DNA of the CDR3 is TGCGCCAGCAGCCAAGATCGGGTTGGACTCAGAAACTCCTACAATGAGCAGTTCTTC. It codes for CASSQDRVGLRNSYNEQFF.

This sequence joins TRBV7-9 and TRBJ2-1; D gene ambiguous. The V end was cut by 5 bases, the J end by 6 bases, with 11 bases between. Germline-derived CDR1 and CDR2 are SEHNR and FQNEAQ (reference sequence). The CDR3 covers 13 residues. The CDR3 DNA is TGTGCCAGCAGCCCACTTGTATCCAATGAGCAGTTCTTC. This encodes CASSPLVSNEQFF.

The J gene is TRBJ1-1, the V gene TRBV28; 9 bases match TRBD1. The CDR3 loop spans 16 amino acids. Germline trimming cut 4 bases from V and 3 bases from J; bases unmatched to any gene: 9. The germline CDR1 and CDR2 sequences are MDHEN and SYDVKM. As DNA, the CDR3 is TGTGCCAGCAGTTCAAGCCCCGGGACAGGGCACACTGAAGCTTTCTTT. Translation: CASSSSPGTGHTEAFF.

The chain links TRBV9 to TRBJ2-7, with TRBD2 identical over 7 bases. The CDR3 is made up of 14 amino acids. CDR1 and CDR2 from the germline V gene are SGDLS and YYNGEE. V lost 0 bases to trimming and J lost 4 bases; unmatched junction nucleotides: 4. The DNA for the CDR3 is TGTGCCAGCAGCGTAGGAGGGAGGGCTTACGAGCAGTACTTC. This encodes CASSVGGRAYEQYF.

This chain links TRBV18 with TRBJ2-7; 7 bases fit TRBD1. CDR1 is KGHSH, CDR2 LQKENI, per germline. The CDR3 is made up of 16 amino acids. V shed 4 bases, J shed 3 bases, and the junction held 12 bases outside the gene matches. The CDR3 DNA reads TGTGCCAGCTCACGGTGGGACAGCAGTTTCCTCTACGAGCAGTACTTC. Translating it yields CASSRWDSSFLYEQYF.

The V call is TRBV7-8, the J call TRBJ2-7; 10 nucleotides match TRBD2. From germline, CDR1 is SGHVS and CDR2 FQNEAQ. The CDR3 sequence is 22 residues long. V was clipped by 3 bases and J by 0 bases; unmatched bases: 23. CDR3 in DNA: TGTGCCAGCAGCTTGCTAGTGGACAGGGAAGGACTAGCGGTCCAGAGCTCCTACGAGCAGTACTTC. Translation gives CASSLLVDREGLAVQSSYEQYF. Together with reference TRBV7-8 and TRBJ2-7, the CDR3 gives the full variable domain: GAGVSQSPRYKVAKRGQDVALRCDPISGHVSLFWYQQALGQGPEFLTYFQNEAQLDKSGLPSDRFFAERPEGSVSTLKIQRTQQEDSAVYLCASSLLVDREGLAVQSSYEQYFGPGTRLTVT.

The chain combines TRBV19 with TRBJ1-1; D might be TRBD1 (5 bases). CDR1 is LNHDA, CDR2 SQIVND, per germline (reference sequence). V dropped 8 bases and J dropped 3 bases, with 16 bases sitting between them. The length of the CDR3 is 14 residues. The CDR3 DNA is TGTGCCAGTGGTGCCGCGGGGCGCGACACTGAAGCTTTCTTT. It yields the protein CASGAAGRDTEAFF.

This clone has just a few counts. The V call is TRBV6-5, the J call TRBJ1-6; D perhaps matches TRBD1 (5 bases). V lost 5 bases to trimming and J lost 8 bases, with 13 bases between them. The V gene's germline CDR1 is MNHEY and CDR2 SVGAGI. This CDR3 is built from 14 residues. CDR3 nucleotides: TGTGCCAGCAGTGCGGGGAGGGGTGATTCACCCCTCCACTTT. Protein product: CASSAGRGDSPLHF.

The chain is built from TRBV2 and TRBJ2-1; 10 positions agree with TRBD2. Germline loops: CDR1 SNHLY, CDR2 FYNNEI. V was pared by 6 bases and J by 15 bases, with 8 bases of the junction left unmatched. CDR3 length equals 12 residues. CDR3 DNA: TGTGCCAGCAGGTCCTCTAGCGGGGGTCCGTTCTTC. This sequence encodes CASRSSSGGPFF.

This chain joins TRBV6-5 and TRBJ2-7; 9 nucleotides match TRBD1. Germline trimming cut 6 bases from V and 7 bases from J; bases unmatched to any gene: 10. The CDR3 sequence is 14 residues long. Germline V lookup: CDR1 MNHEY, CDR2 SVGAGI. CDR3 sequence reads: CASRYGTGPGEQYF. CDR3 DNA sequence: TGTGCCAGCAGGTACGGGACAGGGCCGGGGGAGCAGTACTTC.

This clone was detected only once. V usage is TRBV6-1 and J usage is TRBJ2-1; TRBD2 aligns across 7 bases. Per germline, CDR1 MNHNS and CDR2 SASEGT. This CDR3 comprises 16 residues. Losses at the gene ends were 2 bases for V and 2 bases for J; bases not matched to a gene: 6. The CDR3 loop is CASSELSLAAYNEQFF. CDR3 coding DNA: TGTGCCAGCAGTGAACTTTCGCTAGCGGCCTACAATGAGCAGTTCTTC.

The CDR3 reads CASSYDRGGEKLFF. CDR3 DNA: TGTGCCAGCAGTTACGACAGGGGAGGGGAAAAACTGTTTTTT. The gene calls are TRBV6-6 and TRBJ1-4, with 8 nucleotides matching TRBD1. Unmatched junction bases numbered 4, after V lost 2 bases and J lost 8 bases. Germline values: CDR1 MNHNY, CDR2 SVGAGI (reference sequence). The CDR3 loop spans 14 amino acids.

In DNA, the CDR3 is TGTGCCAGCGGGGACAGATCTAGCACAGATACGCAGTATTTT. As protein: CASGDRSSTDTQYF. The rearrangement links TRBV25-1 to TRBJ2-3, with TRBD1 matching over 7 bases. With 8 bases clipped from V and 0 bases from J, the junction kept 5 bases outside the gene matches. The germline CDR1 and CDR2 sequences are MGHDK and SYGVNS. The CDR3 loop spans 14 amino acids.